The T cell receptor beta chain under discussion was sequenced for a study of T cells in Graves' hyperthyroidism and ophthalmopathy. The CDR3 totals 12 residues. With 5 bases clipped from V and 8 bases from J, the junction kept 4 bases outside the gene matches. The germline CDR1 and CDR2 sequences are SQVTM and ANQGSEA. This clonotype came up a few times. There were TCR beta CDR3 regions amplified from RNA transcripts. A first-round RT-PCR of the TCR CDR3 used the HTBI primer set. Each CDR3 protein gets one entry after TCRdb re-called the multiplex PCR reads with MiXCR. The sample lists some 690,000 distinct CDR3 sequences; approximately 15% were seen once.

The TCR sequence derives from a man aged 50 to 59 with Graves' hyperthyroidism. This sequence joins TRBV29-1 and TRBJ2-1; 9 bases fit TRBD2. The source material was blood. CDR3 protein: CSVFSGSDEQFF. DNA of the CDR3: TGCAGCGTTTTTAGCGGGAGCGATGAGCAGTTCTTC.